This T cell receptor beta chain was observed in a study of T cell changes during pregnancy in multiple sclerosis. Per germline, CDR1 LNHDA and CDR2 SQIVND (reference sequence). This CDR3 has 14 amino acids. The V gene lost 1 base and the J gene lost 3 bases, with 9 bases spanning the gap. The assay was immunoSEQ multiplex PCR, and TCRdb's table has in-frame clones only and misses some. The table lists around 80,000 clones, under 95% of them singletons. The TCR was taken from a female donor with multiple sclerosis, enrolled in a pregnancy study. This chain links TRBV19 with TRBJ1-2; D gene uncertain. The sequences come from peripheral blood, collected before pregnancy. The CDR3, as DNA: TGTGCCAGTAGTATAGTACCGGACTACTATGGCTACACCTTC. Encoded protein: CASSIVPDYYGYTF.